This is a list of T cell receptor beta chains from one sample in a study of CD8 T cell repertoires and HIV-1 epitope variants. Their antigens are not known. The repertoire was sequenced with immunoSEQ multiplex PCR; TCRdb's copy has only in-frame clones and lacks some. The repertoire includes more than 4,000 clones, roughly 67% of them detected once, and approximately 40% sits in the top ten. Sequenced input: cultured CD8+ T cells derived from PBMCs. The receptors were gathered from a male donor with HIV. Both conserved end residues are part of each CDR3. A D gene is named only where the DNA matches it firmly. Size is omitted from some rows. Given values are once, few, many or a class for expanded clones.

cdr3_nt: TGTGCCAGCAGCGCGCTGACGGCCCCGGGGGAGACCCAGTACTTC
cdr3_aa: CASSALTAPGETQYF
v_call: TRBV11-1
d_call: NA
clone_size: NA
j_call: TRBJ2-5

cdr3_nt: TGTGCCAGCAGAGGGATTTTGGGTAATTCACCCCTCCACTTT
cdr3_aa: CASRGILGNSPLHF
v_call: TRBV7-2
d_call: NA
clone_size: NA
j_call: TRBJ1-6

cdr3_nt: TGTGCCAGCAGCTCAGGGGGGGACACCGGGGAGCTGTTTTTT
cdr3_aa: CASSSGGDTGELFF
v_call: TRBV9
d_call: NA
clone_size: few
j_call: TRBJ2-2

cdr3_nt: TGTGCCAGCAGTTGGGATGGACAGGCCAATCAGCCCCAGCATTTT
cdr3_aa: CASSWDGQANQPQHF
v_call: TRBV2
d_call: TRBD1
clone_size: NA
j_call: TRBJ1-5

cdr3_nt: TGTGCCGGAAAGGTGGGCAATGGCTACACCTTC
cdr3_aa: CAGKVGNGYTF
v_call: TRBV7-9
d_call: NA
clone_size: NA
j_call: TRBJ1-2

cdr3_nt: TGTGCCAGCAGTTTAGGAGGGCAGGGCGGAGAGACCCAGTACTTC
cdr3_aa: CASSLGGQGGETQYF
v_call: TRBV27
d_call: NA
clone_size: few
j_call: TRBJ2-5

cdr3_nt: TGTGCCACCAGCAGAGATCGGGACCTCTACAATGAGCAGTTCTTC
cdr3_aa: CATSRDRDLYNEQFF
v_call: TRBV15
d_call: NA
clone_size: NA
j_call: TRBJ2-1

cdr3_nt: TGTGCCAGCAGCTTAGAGGTCAGGCCTAATGAAAAACTGTTTTTT
cdr3_aa: CASSLEVRPNEKLFF
v_call: TRBV7-8
d_call: NA
clone_size: NA
j_call: TRBJ1-4

cdr3_nt: TGTGCCAGCAGCTTGCGTGCGGGCAATCCCATGCCCTATAATTCACCCCTCCACTTT
cdr3_aa: CASSLRAGNPMPYNSPLHF
v_call: TRBV5-6
d_call: NA
clone_size: once
j_call: TRBJ1-6

cdr3_nt: TGTGCCAGCAGCTTTCCTCTGCCAAGCTCTGGGGCCAACGTCCTGACTTTC
cdr3_aa: CASSFPLPSSGANVLTF
v_call: TRBV7-9
d_call: NA
clone_size: NA
j_call: TRBJ2-6

cdr3_nt: TGTGCCGTAGATGGGGGCGGGCTAGCTGGCTACACCTTC
cdr3_aa: CAVDGGGLAGYTF
v_call: TRBV7-3
d_call: NA
clone_size: NA
j_call: TRBJ1-2

cdr3_nt: TGTGCCAGTAGTATTACGGGAGGCTCCTACAATGAGCAGTTCTTC
cdr3_aa: CASSITGGSYNEQFF
v_call: TRBV19
d_call: TRBD2
clone_size: few
j_call: TRBJ2-1

cdr3_nt: TGTGCCAGCAGTCTTTCCGACGCAGGGGTTGGGGAAAAACTGTTTTTT
cdr3_aa: CASSLSDAGVGEKLFF
v_call: TRBV28
d_call: NA
clone_size: few
j_call: TRBJ1-4

cdr3_nt: TGTGCCAGCAGCAGAAAAGCGGGGGTCAGAGAAGAGACCCAGTACTTC
cdr3_aa: CASSRKAGVREETQYF
v_call: TRBV7-2
d_call: TRBD2
clone_size: NA
j_call: TRBJ2-5

cdr3_nt: TGTGCCAGCAGTTTCCTCAGAGGGGATGAGCAGTTCTTC
cdr3_aa: CASSFLRGDEQFF
v_call: TRBV5-4
d_call: NA
clone_size: NA
j_call: TRBJ2-1

cdr3_nt: TGTGCCAGCAGCCAAGATACAGGGAGTAGCACTGAAGCTTTCTTT
cdr3_aa: CASSQDTGSSTEAFF
v_call: TRBV14
d_call: NA
clone_size: NA
j_call: TRBJ1-1

cdr3_nt: TGTGCCAGCAGCTTAGGGGGGGGTGAGACCCAGTACTTC
cdr3_aa: CASSLGGGETQYF
v_call: TRBV13
d_call: NA
clone_size: NA
j_call: TRBJ2-5

cdr3_nt: TGTGCCAGCAGCCCCGACCGGCGGAAGCAGTATTTT
cdr3_aa: CASSPDRRKQYF
v_call: TRBV7-6
d_call: NA
clone_size: NA
j_call: TRBJ2-3

cdr3_nt: TGCGCCAGCAGCTTGGAAACAGGGACGGGCTACGAGCAGTACTTC
cdr3_aa: CASSLETGTGYEQYF
v_call: TRBV5-1
d_call: NA
clone_size: NA
j_call: TRBJ2-7

cdr3_nt: TGTGCCAGCAGCTCCAGGGGCAGCAATCAGCCCCAGCATTTT
cdr3_aa: CASSSRGSNQPQHF
v_call: TRBV5-5
d_call: NA
clone_size: NA
j_call: TRBJ1-5

cdr3_nt: TGTGCCAGCAGCCCTTTGAACACTGAAGCTTTCTTT
cdr3_aa: CASSPLNTEAFF
v_call: TRBV14
d_call: NA
clone_size: NA
j_call: TRBJ1-1

cdr3_nt: TGTGCCAGCAGTCACGGGACAGGGGGCGATCAGCCCCAGCATTTT
cdr3_aa: CASSHGTGGDQPQHF
v_call: TRBV6-4
d_call: TRBD1
clone_size: few
j_call: TRBJ1-5